This T cell receptor beta chain emerged from a study of preoperative IRX-2 immunotherapy in early breast cancer. Sequenced by immunoSEQ multiplex PCR; TCRdb stores in-frame clones only, minus some. The sample contains around 57,000 clones, approximately 94% of which appear only once. The treatment is: preoperative locoregional IRX-2 cytokine immunotherapy. V was pared by 4 bases and J by 0 bases, with 20 bases between. The germline V gene has CDR1 MDHEN and CDR2 SYDVKM. This CDR3 is 18 amino acids long. This receptor was identified in a human donor with breast cancer. The chain links TRBV28 to TRBJ2-3, with D perhaps TRBD1 or TRBD2 (5 bases each). This material was collected from a patient treated with IRX-2 immunotherapy. Here the CDR3 reads CASSSQPGDRLSTDTQYF. The DNA for the CDR3 is TGTGCCAGCAGTTCCCAACCTGGGGACCGCCTAAGCACAGATACGCAGTATTTT. Full variable domain (outside the CDR3, taken from reference TRBV28 and TRBJ2-3): DVKVTQSSRYLVKRTGEKVFLECVQDMDHENMFWYRQDPGLGLRLIYFSYDVKMKEKGDIPEGYSVSREKKERFSLILESASTNQTSMYLCASSSQPGDRLSTDTQYFGPGTRLTVL.